Presented here are 12 T cell receptor beta chains from one specimen sequenced in a study of blood T cell repertoires in COVID-19. Generated by immunoSEQ multiplex PCR, the TCRdb table keeps only in-frame clones and is missing some. The sample lists about 100,000 clones; around 87% were seen once. Sequencing was done on a sample of peripheral blood. The receptor source for this set is a woman aged 30 to 39 with acute or convalescent COVID-19.

V and J are TRBV7-2 and TRBJ2-7; maybe TRBD2 (5 bases). V lost 2 bases and J 0 bases, leaving 11 bases between the germline ends. The CDR3 length is 15 residues. CDR1 is SGHTA and CDR2 is FQGNSA in the germline V gene. CDR3 amino acids: CASSLKPGSSYEQYF. In DNA, the CDR3 is TGTGCCAGCAGCTTAAAGCCGGGGAGCTCCTACGAGCAGTACTTC.

This chain joins TRBV7-3 and TRBJ2-1; 7 nucleotides agree with TRBD2. In germline, CDR1 is SGHTA, CDR2 FQGTGA. This CDR3 has 16 amino acids. The V segment lost 1 base and the J segment 3 bases; nucleotides outside the gene matches: 6. The CDR3 protein is CASSLMGGGNYNEQFF. For the CDR3, the DNA is TGTGCCAGCAGCTTAATGGGCGGGGGAAACTACAATGAGCAGTTCTTC.

This clone was counted once. The gene calls are TRBV24-1 and TRBJ2-1; 7 bases map to TRBD1. The CDR3 totals 16 residues. After removal of 3 bases from V and 5 bases from J, the junction contained 9 bases not matched to a gene. Germline CDR1 reads KGHDR; CDR2 reads SFDVKD. CDR3 DNA: TGTGCCACCAGTGATCCCGACAGGGTGGGCGACAATGAGCAGTTCTTC. Protein product: CATSDPDRVGDNEQFF.

The rearrangement links TRBV5-1 to TRBJ1-2, with TRBD1 as a possible D gene (5 bases). Germline assignment: CDR1 SGHRS and CDR2 YFSETQ. Trimming shortened V by 0 bases and J by 3 bases, and 15 bases separated the two germline ends. This CDR3 has 16 residues. The CDR3, as DNA: TGCGCCAGCAGCTTGGTCGGTCAGGGAGGAGACTATGGCTACACCTTC. Amino acid sequence: CASSLVGQGGDYGYTF.

V usage is TRBV30 and J usage is TRBJ1-1; 8 nucleotides match TRBD1. J gave up 11 bases and V 6 bases, and 23 bases lay outside the gene matches. This CDR3 is built from 16 residues. CDR1 is GTSNPN, CDR2 SVGIG, per germline (reference sequence). DNA of the CDR3: TGTGCCTGTTACGCGAAATCGGGCAGGGGGCCCGAGTACGCTTTCTTT. Its protein is CACYAKSGRGPEYAFF.

The V and J genes are TRBV9 and TRBJ2-7, with TRBD1 matching 12 bases. The CDR3 extends over 17 amino acids. Germline V gene sequence: CDR1 SGDLS, CDR2 YYNGEE. V was clipped by 2 bases and J by 3 bases; unmatched bases: 9. The CDR3 DNA reads as TGTGCCAGCAGCGTCCGGGACAGGGGGCAGATAGGCTACGAGCAGTACTTC. Translating it yields CASSVRDRGQIGYEQYF.

The chain joins TRBV6-5 to TRBJ1-5; D ambiguous. Germline lookup yields CDR1 MNHEY and CDR2 SVGAGI. Trimming removed 9 bases from V and 4 bases from J, with 13 bases in between. This CDR3 has 13 residues. Written as DNA, the CDR3 is TGTGCCAGTGAGGATGGAGTTAATCAGCCCCAGCATTTT. It codes for CASEDGVNQPQHF.

The J gene is TRBJ1-4, the V gene TRBV7-8; D not resolved. V was shortened by 3 bases and J by 6 bases, with 5 bases between the two germline ends. There are 12 residues in the CDR3. From germline, CDR1 is SGHVS and CDR2 FQNEAQ. The CDR3 DNA reads TGTGCCAGCAGCTTCCGGGATGAAAAACTGTTTTTT. Its translation: CASSFRDEKLFF. Combining the CDR3 with reference TRBV7-8 and TRBJ1-4 gives the whole variable domain GAGVSQSPRYKVAKRGQDVALRCDPISGHVSLFWYQQALGQGPEFLTYFQNEAQLDKSGLPSDRFFAERPEGSVSTLKIQRTQQEDSAVYLCASSFRDEKLFFGSGTQLSVL.

This sequence joins TRBV11-2 and TRBJ1-5, with 9 nucleotides matching TRBD1. Germline values: CDR1 SGHAT, CDR2 FQNNGV. Germline trimming cut 6 bases from V and 2 bases from J; bases unmatched to any gene: 2. This CDR3 region has 14 residues. The CDR3 is CASRRTGGNQPQHF. CDR3 bases: TGTGCCAGCAGGCGGACAGGGGGCAATCAGCCCCAGCATTTT.

The CDR3 loop is CASSLSGQGAFPTAGELFF. In DNA, the CDR3 is TGTGCCAGCAGCTTGAGCGGACAGGGGGCTTTCCCCACGGCCGGGGAGCTGTTTTTT. This chain uses TRBV5-6 with TRBJ2-2; 11 nucleotides line up with TRBD1. Germline V gives CDR1 SGHDT, CDR2 YYEEEE. J was trimmed by 6 bases and V by 1 base; bases with no gene match: 14. The CDR3 totals 19 residues.

This chain uses TRBV12-3 or TRBV12-4 with TRBJ1-2; D might be TRBD1 (5 bases). This CDR3 is 13 amino acids long. Trimming stripped 8 bases from V and 8 bases from J, with 18 bases between. The CDR3 reads CASLPGWGGGYTF. CDR3 sequence (DNA): TGTGCCAGCCTCCCCGGTTGGGGGGGAGGCTACACCTTC.

The V gene is TRBV27, the J gene TRBJ2-7; D is ambiguous. Germline-derived CDR1 and CDR2 are MNHEY and SMNVEV (reference sequence). The CDR3 covers 13 residues. Trimming shortened V by 4 bases and J by 7 bases, and 14 bases separated the two germline ends. The CDR3 spells CASSYGPGREQYF. The CDR3 DNA sequence: TGTGCCAGCAGTTACGGCCCGGGTAGGGAGCAGTACTTC.